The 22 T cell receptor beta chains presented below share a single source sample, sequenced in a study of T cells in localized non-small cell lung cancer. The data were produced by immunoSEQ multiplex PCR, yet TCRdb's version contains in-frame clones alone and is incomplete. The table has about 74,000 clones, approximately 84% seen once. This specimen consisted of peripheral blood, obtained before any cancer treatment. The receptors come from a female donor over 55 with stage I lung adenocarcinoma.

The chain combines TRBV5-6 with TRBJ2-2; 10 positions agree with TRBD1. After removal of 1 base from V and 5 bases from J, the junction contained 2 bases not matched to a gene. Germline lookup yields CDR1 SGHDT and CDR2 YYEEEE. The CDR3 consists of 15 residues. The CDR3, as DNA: TGTGCCAGCAGCTTGTGGGACAGGGGAACCGGGGAGCTGTTTTTT. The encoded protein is CASSLWDRGTGELFF.

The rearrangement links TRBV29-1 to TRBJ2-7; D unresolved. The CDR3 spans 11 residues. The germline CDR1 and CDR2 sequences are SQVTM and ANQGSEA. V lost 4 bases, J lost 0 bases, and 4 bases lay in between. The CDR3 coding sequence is TGCAGCGTTGTCAGCTCCTACGAGCAGTACTTC. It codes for CSVVSSYEQYF.

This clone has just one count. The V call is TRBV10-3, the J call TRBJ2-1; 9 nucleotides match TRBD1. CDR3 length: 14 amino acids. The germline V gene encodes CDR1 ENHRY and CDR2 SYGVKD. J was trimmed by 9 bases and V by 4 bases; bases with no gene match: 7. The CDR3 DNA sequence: TGTGCCATCAGTGGACAGGGGGTGTGGGTTGAGCAGTTCTTC. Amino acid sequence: CAISGQGVWVEQFF.

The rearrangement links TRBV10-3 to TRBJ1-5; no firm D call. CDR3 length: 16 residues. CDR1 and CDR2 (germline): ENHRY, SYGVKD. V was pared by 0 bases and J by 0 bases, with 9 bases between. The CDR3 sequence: CAISESEIISNQPQHF. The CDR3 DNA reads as TGTGCCATCAGTGAGTCGGAGATCATTAGCAATCAGCCCCAGCATTTT.

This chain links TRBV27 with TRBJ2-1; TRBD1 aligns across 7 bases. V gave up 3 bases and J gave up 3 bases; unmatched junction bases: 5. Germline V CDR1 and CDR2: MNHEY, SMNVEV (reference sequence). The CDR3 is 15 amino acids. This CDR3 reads CASSLVGTDYNEQFF. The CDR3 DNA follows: TGTGCCAGCAGTTTGGTGGGGACAGACTACAATGAGCAGTTCTTC.

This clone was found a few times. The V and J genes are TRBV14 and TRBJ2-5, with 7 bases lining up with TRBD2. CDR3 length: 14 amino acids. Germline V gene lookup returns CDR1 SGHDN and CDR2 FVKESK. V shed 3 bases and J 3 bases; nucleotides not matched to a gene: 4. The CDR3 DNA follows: TGTGCCAGCAGCCAGTCCCTAGCGGAAGAGACCCAGTACTTC. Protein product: CASSQSLAEETQYF.

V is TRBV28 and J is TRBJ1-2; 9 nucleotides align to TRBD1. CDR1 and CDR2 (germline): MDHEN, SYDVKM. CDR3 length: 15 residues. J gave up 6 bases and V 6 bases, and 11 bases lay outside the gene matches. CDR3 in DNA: TGTGCCAGCAGGAACCCGGGACAGGGATACAATGGCTACACCTTC. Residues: CASRNPGQGYNGYTF.

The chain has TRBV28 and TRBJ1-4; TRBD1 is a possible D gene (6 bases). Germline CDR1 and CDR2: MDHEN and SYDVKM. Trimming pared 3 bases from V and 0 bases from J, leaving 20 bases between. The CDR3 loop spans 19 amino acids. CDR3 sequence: CASSLRPGRGAATNEKLFF. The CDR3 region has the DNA TGTGCCAGCAGTTTGCGACCGGGGCGGGGGGCCGCAACTAATGAAAAACTGTTTTTT.

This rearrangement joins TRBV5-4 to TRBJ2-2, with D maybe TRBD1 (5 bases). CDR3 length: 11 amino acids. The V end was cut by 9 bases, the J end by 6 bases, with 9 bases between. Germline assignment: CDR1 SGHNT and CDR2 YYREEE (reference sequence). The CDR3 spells CATLGAGELFF. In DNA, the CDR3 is TGTGCCACCTTAGGGGCCGGGGAGCTGTTTTTT.

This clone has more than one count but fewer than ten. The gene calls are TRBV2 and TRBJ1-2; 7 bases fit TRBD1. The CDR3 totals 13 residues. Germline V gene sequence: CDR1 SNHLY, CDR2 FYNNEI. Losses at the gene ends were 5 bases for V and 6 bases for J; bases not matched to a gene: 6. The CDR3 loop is CASSKTGTDGYTF. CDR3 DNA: TGTGCCAGCAGTAAGACAGGGACGGATGGCTACACCTTC.

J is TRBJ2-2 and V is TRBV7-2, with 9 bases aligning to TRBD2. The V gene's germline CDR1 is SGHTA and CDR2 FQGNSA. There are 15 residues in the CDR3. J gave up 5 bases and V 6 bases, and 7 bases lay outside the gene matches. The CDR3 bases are TGTGCCAGCAGGCAGACTAGCGGAACGACCGGGGAGCTGTTTTTT. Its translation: CASRQTSGTTGELFF.

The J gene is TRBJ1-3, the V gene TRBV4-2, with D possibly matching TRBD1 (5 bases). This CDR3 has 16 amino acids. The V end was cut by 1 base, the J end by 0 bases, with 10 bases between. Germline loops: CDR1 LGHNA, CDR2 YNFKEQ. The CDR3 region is CASSQVQGYSGNTIYF. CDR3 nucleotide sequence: TGTGCCAGCAGCCAAGTCCAGGGCTACTCTGGAAACACCATATATTTT.

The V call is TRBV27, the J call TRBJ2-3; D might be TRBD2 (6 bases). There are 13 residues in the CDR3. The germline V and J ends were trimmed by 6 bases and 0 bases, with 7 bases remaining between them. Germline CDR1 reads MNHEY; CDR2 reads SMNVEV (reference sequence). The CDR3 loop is CASRLASTDTQYF. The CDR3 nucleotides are TGTGCCAGCAGACTAGCTAGCACAGATACGCAGTATTTT.

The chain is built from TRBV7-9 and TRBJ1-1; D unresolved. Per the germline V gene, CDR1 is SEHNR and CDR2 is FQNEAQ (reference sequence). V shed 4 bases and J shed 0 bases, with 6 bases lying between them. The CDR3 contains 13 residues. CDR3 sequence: CASSSLLNTEAFF. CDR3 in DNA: TGTGCCAGCAGCTCTCTGTTGAACACTGAAGCTTTCTTT.

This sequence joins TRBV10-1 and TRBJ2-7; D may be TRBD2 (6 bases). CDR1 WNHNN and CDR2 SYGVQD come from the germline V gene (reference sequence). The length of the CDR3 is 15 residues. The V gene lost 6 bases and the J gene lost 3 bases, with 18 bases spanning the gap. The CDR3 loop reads CASSPSERALYEQYF. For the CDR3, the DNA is TGCGCCAGCAGCCCCTCTGAGCGGGCCCTCTACGAGCAGTACTTC.

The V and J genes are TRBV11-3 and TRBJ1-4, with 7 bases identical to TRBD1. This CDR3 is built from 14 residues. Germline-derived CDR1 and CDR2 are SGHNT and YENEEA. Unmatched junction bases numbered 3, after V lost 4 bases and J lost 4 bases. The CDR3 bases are TGTGCCAGCAGCTCGGGACAGCTTAATGAAAAACTGTTTTTT. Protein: CASSSGQLNEKLFF.

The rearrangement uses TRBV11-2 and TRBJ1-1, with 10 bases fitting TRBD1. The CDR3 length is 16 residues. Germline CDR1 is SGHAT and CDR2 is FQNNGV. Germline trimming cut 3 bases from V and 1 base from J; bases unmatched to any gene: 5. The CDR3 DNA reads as TGTGCCAGCAGCTTGTGGGACAGGGGTCAGAACACTGAAGCTTTCTTT. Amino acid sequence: CASSLWDRGQNTEAFF.

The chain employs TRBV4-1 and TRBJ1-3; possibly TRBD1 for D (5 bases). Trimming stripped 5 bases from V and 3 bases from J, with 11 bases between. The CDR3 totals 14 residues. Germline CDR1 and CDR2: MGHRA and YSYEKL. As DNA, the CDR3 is TGCGCCAGCAGCGGAACAGGAGGTGGAAACACCATATATTTT. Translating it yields CASSGTGGGNTIYF.

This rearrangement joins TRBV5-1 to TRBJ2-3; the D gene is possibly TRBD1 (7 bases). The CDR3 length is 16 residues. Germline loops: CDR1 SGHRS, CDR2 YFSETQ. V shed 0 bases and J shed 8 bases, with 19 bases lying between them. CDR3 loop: CASSLAGGQTLTTQYF. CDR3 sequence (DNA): TGCGCCAGCAGCTTGGCCGGGGGACAGACCCTCACTACGCAGTATTTT.

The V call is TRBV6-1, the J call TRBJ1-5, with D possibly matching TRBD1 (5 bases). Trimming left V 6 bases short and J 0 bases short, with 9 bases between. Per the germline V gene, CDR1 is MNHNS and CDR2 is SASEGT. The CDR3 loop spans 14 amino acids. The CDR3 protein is CASRDINSNQPQHF. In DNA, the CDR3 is TGTGCCAGCAGGGACATTAATAGCAATCAGCCCCAGCATTTT.

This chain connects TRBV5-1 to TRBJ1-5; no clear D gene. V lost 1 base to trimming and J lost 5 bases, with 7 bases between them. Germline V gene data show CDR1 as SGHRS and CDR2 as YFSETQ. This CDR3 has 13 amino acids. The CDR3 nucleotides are TGCGCCAGCAGCTTGTCTGGGTATCAGCCCCAGCATTTT. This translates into CASSLSGYQPQHF. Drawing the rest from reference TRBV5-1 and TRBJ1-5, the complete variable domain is KAGVTQTPRYLIKTRGQQVTLSCSPISGHRSVSWYQQTPGQGLQFLFEYFSETQRNKGNFPGRFSGRQFSNSRSEMNVSTLELGDSALYLCASSLSGYQPQHFGDGTRLSIL.

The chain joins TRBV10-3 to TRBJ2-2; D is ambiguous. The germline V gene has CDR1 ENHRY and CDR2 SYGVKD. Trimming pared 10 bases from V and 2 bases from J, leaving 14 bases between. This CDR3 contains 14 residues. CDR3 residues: CATYSGVNTGELFF. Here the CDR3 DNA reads TGTGCCACCTACAGTGGAGTAAACACCGGGGAGCTGTTTTTT.